The 18 T cell receptor beta chains below were found in one sample sequenced in a study of control samples from healthy donors and cancer patients. Measured with immunoSEQ multiplex PCR; TCRdb has only the in-frame clones, and not every one. Of roughly 98,000 clones listed, 80% to 95% were seen once; the top ten hold around 8.5%. Sequencing was done on a sample of blood. The receptors derive from a man between 18 and 29 years old in good health.

This clone was observed a few times. The chain has TRBV7-2 and TRBJ1-3; D call uncertain. Per germline, CDR1 SGHTA and CDR2 FQGNSA. The CDR3 spans 13 residues. Trimming left V 2 bases short and J 6 bases short, with 8 bases between. CDR3 amino acids: CASSLRVQNTIYF. The DNA for the CDR3 is TGTGCCAGCAGCTTACGGGTTCAAAACACCATATATTTT.

This chain links TRBV12-5 with TRBJ2-3; 13 nucleotides agree with TRBD2. This CDR3 has 20 residues. V trimming: 3 bases; J trimming: 0 bases; junction bases outside the gene matches: 12. CDR1 is LGHNT and CDR2 is FRNRAP in the germline V gene. CDR3 in DNA: TGTGCTAGTGGTTTTAGGGGACTAGCGGGGATCCTTGCTAGCACAGATACGCAGTATTTT. The encoded protein is CASGFRGLAGILASTDTQYF.

The chain links TRBV7-2 to TRBJ2-5; a weak D match, TRBD2 (5 bases). With 0 bases removed from V and 7 bases from J, the gap between germline ends came to 15 bases. From germline, CDR1 is SGHTA and CDR2 FQGNSA. The length of the CDR3 is 15 residues. The CDR3 DNA is TGTGCCAGCAGCTTAGCCTGGGGAGCCCCGGGGACCCAGTACTTC. This encodes CASSLAWGAPGTQYF.

J is TRBJ1-6 and V is TRBV5-6; D is undetermined. Trimming took 0 bases from V and 6 from J, leaving 7 bases between them. Germline V gene data show CDR1 as SGHDT and CDR2 as YYEEEE. This CDR3 contains 14 residues. The DNA of the CDR3 is TGTGCCAGCAGCTTGGCTCGGATTAATTCACCCCTCCACTTT. This translates into CASSLARINSPLHF.

The chain has TRBV4-1 and TRBJ1-3; 11 bases are shared with TRBD1. The CDR3 is made up of 15 amino acids. V trimming: 4 bases; J trimming: 3 bases; junction bases outside the gene matches: 2. Germline CDR1 is MGHRA and CDR2 is YSYEKL. CDR3 amino acids: CASSRTGGDGNTIYF. As DNA, the CDR3 is TGCGCCAGCAGCCGGACAGGGGGCGATGGAAACACCATATATTTT.

The chain couples TRBV5-6 to TRBJ1-1; TRBD1 might be the D (5 bases). This CDR3 comprises 14 residues. Germline lookup yields CDR1 SGHDT and CDR2 YYEEEE. Trimming cost V 0 bases and J 1 base, with 7 bases left between them. CDR3: CASSLGTWNTEAFF. CDR3 sequence (DNA): TGTGCCAGCAGCTTGGGGACATGGAACACTGAAGCTTTCTTT.

The chain carries TRBV19 and TRBJ2-1; D call uncertain. Trimming removed 1 base from V and 0 bases from J, with 10 bases in between. The CDR3 contains 16 residues. CDR1 and CDR2 from the germline V gene are LNHDA and SQIVND (reference sequence). In DNA form, the CDR3 reads TGTGCCAGTAGTATAGGTGGCGGAAGCTCCTACAATGAGCAGTTCTTC. It specifies CASSIGGGSSYNEQFF.

The rearrangement uses TRBV29-1 and TRBJ1-3, with 10 bases lining up with TRBD1. J gave up 4 bases and V 5 bases, and 5 bases lay outside the gene matches. CDR1 and CDR2 from the germline V gene are SQVTM and ANQGSEA. This CDR3 contains 14 residues. In DNA, the CDR3 is TGCAGCGTTACCGGGACAGGGGACGGAAACACCATATATTTT. Residues: CSVTGTGDGNTIYF.

The rearrangement joins TRBV6-6 to TRBJ1-1; D not certain. The CDR3 runs to 13 residues. The germline V gene encodes CDR1 MNHNY and CDR2 SVGAGI (reference sequence). Trimming pared 2 bases from V and 1 base from J, leaving 5 bases between. The CDR3 DNA follows: TGTGCCAGCAGTTACGGGAGGAACACTGAAGCTTTCTTT. Translated: CASSYGRNTEAFF.

With regard to this clone: Other DNA sequences in the sample encode the same CDR3. V usage is TRBV6-5 and J usage is TRBJ1-2; D remains unclear. This CDR3 has 13 amino acids. CDR1 MNHEY and CDR2 SVGAGI come from the germline V gene. Between the trimmed V and J ends, which lost 2 bases and 1 base, there was a span of 5 bases. DNA for the CDR3: TGTGCCAGCAGTTACGAAGGTAACTATGGCTACACCTTC. Translating gives CASSYEGNYGYTF.

The V and J genes are TRBV7-8 and TRBJ1-3; D is ambiguous. Trimming left V 1 base short and J 0 bases short, with 10 bases between. The CDR3 loop spans 16 amino acids. Germline CDR1 is SGHVS and CDR2 is FQNEAQ. CDR3 bases: TGTGCCAGCAGCTTAGGAACATGGGGCTCTGGAAACACCATATATTTT. Protein: CASSLGTWGSGNTIYF.

The chain combines TRBV19 with TRBJ1-2, with D hard to call. Germline V CDR1 and CDR2: LNHDA, SQIVND (reference sequence). The germline V and J ends were trimmed by 6 bases and 2 bases, with 16 bases remaining between them. CDR3 length: 15 residues. CDR3: CASRSDRLVNYGYTF. As DNA, the CDR3 is TGTGCCAGTAGATCCGATCGGCTGGTGAACTATGGCTACACCTTC.

The chain couples TRBV27 to TRBJ2-6; D not certain. Trimming pared 2 bases from V and 4 bases from J, leaving 27 bases between. From germline, CDR1 is MNHEY and CDR2 SMNVEV (reference sequence). This CDR3 contains 21 residues. CDR3 nucleotide sequence: TGTGCCAGCAGTTTAGAGTTTGTGTCTGGGCCCAGCCTCTTAGGGGCCAACGTCCTGACTTTC. It yields the protein CASSLEFVSGPSLLGANVLTF.

This clone was seen only once. The gene calls are TRBV19 and TRBJ1-1, with D perhaps matching TRBD1 (6 bases). The germline V and J ends were trimmed by 8 bases and 3 bases, with 13 bases remaining between them. CDR1 is LNHDA and CDR2 is SQIVND in the germline V gene (reference sequence). This CDR3 has 13 amino acids. The CDR3 coding sequence is TGTGCCAGTTCCCAAAGGGGGGACACTGAAGCTTTCTTT. This sequence encodes CASSQRGDTEAFF.

V and J are TRBV7-2 and TRBJ1-2; the match to TRBD1 covers 10 bases. V shed 1 base and J 7 bases; nucleotides not matched to a gene: 15. Germline V CDR1 and CDR2: SGHTA, FQGNSA. The CDR3 loop spans 18 amino acids. In nucleotides, the CDR3 is TGTGCCAGCAGCTTAGGTTTTGGGTTAGGACAGGGGGTTGTTGGCTACACCTTC. Translating it yields CASSLGFGLGQGVVGYTF.

V usage is TRBV27 and J usage is TRBJ1-2; D possibly corresponds to TRBD1 (5 bases). CDR3 length: 16 residues. V was cut by 4 bases and J by 8 bases, with 23 bases left in between. Germline V lookup: CDR1 MNHEY, CDR2 SMNVEV (reference sequence). The CDR3 nucleotides are TGTGCCAGCAGTTCCCCAGACAGCGGTAGGAATGGAGGCTACACCTTC. It translates to CASSSPDSGRNGGYTF.

The gene calls are TRBV6-5 and TRBJ1-3; D not resolved. Trimming removed 8 bases from V and 6 bases from J, with 20 bases in between. This CDR3 is built from 15 residues. Per germline, CDR1 MNHEY and CDR2 SVGAGI. CDR3 residues: CASRSSAGGLNTIYF. The CDR3 coding sequence is TGTGCCAGCCGTAGTTCGGCCGGTGGGCTAAACACCATATATTTT.

The chain carries TRBV5-6 and TRBJ1-2; maybe TRBD1 (6 bases). V was pared by 3 bases and J by 0 bases, with 15 bases between. The CDR3 loop spans 16 amino acids. Germline V gene sequence: CDR1 SGHDT, CDR2 YYEEEE. CDR3 DNA sequence: TGTGCCAGCAGCTCTACCCACAGGGCGGCTAACTATGGCTACACCTTC. It encodes CASSSTHRAANYGYTF.